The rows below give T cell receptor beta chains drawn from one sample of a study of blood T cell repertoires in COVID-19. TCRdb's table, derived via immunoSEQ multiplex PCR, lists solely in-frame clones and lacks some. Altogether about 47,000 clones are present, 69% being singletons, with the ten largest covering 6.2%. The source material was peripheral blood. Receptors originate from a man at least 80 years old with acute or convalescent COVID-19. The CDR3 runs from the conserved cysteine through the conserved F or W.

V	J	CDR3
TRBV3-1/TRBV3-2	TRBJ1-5	CASSPGGNQPQHF
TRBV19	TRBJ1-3	CASSIDLSSGNTIYF
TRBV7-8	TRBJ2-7	CASSLVWGGTPSYEQYF
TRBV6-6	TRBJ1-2	CASSRQGGDGYTF
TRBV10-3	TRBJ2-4	CAITPDREANIQYF
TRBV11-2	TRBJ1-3	CASSLRGHGNTIYF
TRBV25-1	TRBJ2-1	CASSDRAGGNEQFF
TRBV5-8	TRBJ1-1	CASSHSDRVAEAFF
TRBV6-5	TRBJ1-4	CASRSAGGDEKLFF
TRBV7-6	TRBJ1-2	CASSLAAGQSRGYTF
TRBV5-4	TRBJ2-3	CASSSELAGAEAYSTDTQYF
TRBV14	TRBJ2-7	CASSQGASGGNSYEQYF
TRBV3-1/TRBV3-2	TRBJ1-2	CASSQRTGGGYGYTF
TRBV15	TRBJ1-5	CATSRDLGGGRYSNQPQHF
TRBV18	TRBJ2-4	CASSPSRGDRSTSRQTSIQYF
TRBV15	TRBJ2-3	CATSSRRGRVGTDTQYF